The T cell receptor beta chain under discussion was sequenced for a study of T cells in Graves' hyperthyroidism and ophthalmopathy (dated by TCRdb to about 2019). For the wider study: Peripheral blood samples were taken at initial diagnosis, before any treatment was given. To identify distinguishing TCR V-J signatures, a discovery cohort of roughly 100 patients was used, comprising 43 with Graves' ophthalmopathy and 57 with stable Graves' hyperthyroidism. Whether ophthalmopathy could be predicted prospectively was tested in an independent validation cohort made up of under 20 hyperthyroidism patients plus 17 patients who later progressed to ophthalmopathy. The 75 to 100 discovery patients were randomly split 7:3 into training and test sets. In more than 5 Graves' hyperthyroidism patients, the study also compared T-cell repertoires from thyroid tissue with T-cell repertoires from blood. After blood sampling, hyperthyroidism patients were treated with methimazole at a starting dose of 30 mg daily, and ophthalmopathy patients were treated with high-dose intravenous methylprednisolone. According to the paper, TCR Vbeta CDR3 sequencing was carried out on about 140 peripheral blood samples, which came from under 50 ophthalmopathy, around 74 hyperthyroidism and approximately 17 progressor patients. The paper's findings and limits, for the study overall: Ophthalmopathy was separated from stable hyperthyroidism by a 13 V-J signature model, with around 88% sensitivity and about 81% specificity obtained in cross-validation and 80%/75% obtained in testing. No statistical method was used to fix the sample size in advance, and group allocation was not hidden from the investigators. In validation, the model predicted progression to ophthalmopathy a median of about 6 months before onset, with over 55% sensitivity and roughly 79% specificity. Most expanded thyroid clonotypes (frequency above 0.001) were also detected in blood, suggesting blood repertoires may reflect thyroid immune responses.

The sample holds many counts of this clonotype. The antigen it recognizes is unknown. Qualities for individual bases were not recorded, and no much larger clone is one base off. The CDR3 numbers 15 residues from cysteine through phenylalanine. CDR3 DNA only is kept here, 45 bases in frame from base 1. The V end gives up 3 bases and the J end 2 bases, leaving 6 bases in the junction not matched to a gene. CDR1 MNHEY and CDR2 SMNVEV are derived from the germline V gene (reference sequence). The TCR beta CDR3 regions were amplified from the RNA transcripts. For the first round of RT-PCR on the TCR CDR3, the HTBI primer set was used together with the Qiagen OneStep RT-PCR kit. Libraries were constructed in a second round of multiplex PCR, after which size selection and purification were performed. Paired-end sequencing of the libraries was performed with 100 bp reads on an Illumina HiSeq2000. Concerning the study's data processing: SOAPnuke was used to process the raw data, with reads discarded if the reads contained adapters or uncalled bases, had a mean Phred below 15, or lacked an exact constant-primer or identifier match. COPE v1.2.5 was used to merge high-quality paired reads, and clonotypes were defined as unique nucleotide sequences. Clonotypes were aligned to IMGT TRBV, TRBD and TRBJ reference segments using MiTCR v1.1. Analysis was restricted to V-J combinations with a frequency above 0.0001, which covered 98% to 99.2% of repertoires. A TCS score was defined as the ratio of F50 (clonal expansion) to E x V (chaos), with BLOSUM62-based TCRdist applied between CDR3 peptides within each V-J. Welch's t-statistics and random forest reduced 500 to 550 V-J features to roughly 13, which were used in a naive Bayes classifier (R e1071). TCRdb passed the public sequencing reads through fastp at Q25 and MiXCR, retaining productive beta sequences. Rows with one shared CDR3 protein collapse into an entry with the most common genes and DNA. The V and J calls, along with clone size, are taken from TCRdb and not from the paper's own processing. The sample yields hundreds of thousands of distinct CDR3 sequences; approximately 13% were counted once. 9% to 9.5% of the sample is in the top ten clones.

Graves' hyperthyroidism was defined as stable when no progression to ophthalmopathy occurred over 18 months of follow-up. Hyperthyroidism patients were newly diagnosed, had a disease duration of under 2 months, and were aged 18 to 65 years. Exclusion was applied to patients with uncontrolled infections, other autoimmune diseases, pregnancy or lactation. Clinical symptoms, serum thyroxine and TRAb, thyroid ultrasound, and orbital computed tomography formed the basis for the diagnoses. Ficoll-Paque density gradient centrifugation was used to isolate PBMCs from approximately 10 ml of fresh peripheral blood. Total RNA was extracted using Trizol reagent, and RNA quality was assessed on an Agilent 2100 Bioanalyzer.

The sequence derives from a woman under 30 with Graves' hyperthyroidism. What was sequenced was blood. Rearrangement joined TRBV27 to TRBJ2-7; TRBD2 matches 8 bases in the middle. CDR3 protein: CASSLSLAAPYEQYF. Here is the DNA: TGTGCCAGCAGTTTGTCACTAGCGGCTCCCTACGAGCAGTACTTC.